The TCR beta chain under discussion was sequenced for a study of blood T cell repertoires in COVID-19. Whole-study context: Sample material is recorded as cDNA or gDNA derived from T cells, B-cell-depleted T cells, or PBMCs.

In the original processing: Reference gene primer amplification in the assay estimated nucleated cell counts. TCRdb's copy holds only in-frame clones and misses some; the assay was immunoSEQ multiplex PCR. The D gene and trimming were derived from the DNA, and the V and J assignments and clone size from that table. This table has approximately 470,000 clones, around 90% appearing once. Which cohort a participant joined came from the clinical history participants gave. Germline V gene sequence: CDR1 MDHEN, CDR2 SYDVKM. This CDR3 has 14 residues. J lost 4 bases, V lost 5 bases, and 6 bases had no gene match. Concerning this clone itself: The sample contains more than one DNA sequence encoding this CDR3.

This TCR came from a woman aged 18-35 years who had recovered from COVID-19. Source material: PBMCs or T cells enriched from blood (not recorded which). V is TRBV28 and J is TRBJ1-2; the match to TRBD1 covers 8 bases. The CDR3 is CASSLQGAGYGYTF. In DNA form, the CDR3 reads TGTGCCAGCAGTCTCCAGGGGGCGGGCTATGGCTACACCTTC.